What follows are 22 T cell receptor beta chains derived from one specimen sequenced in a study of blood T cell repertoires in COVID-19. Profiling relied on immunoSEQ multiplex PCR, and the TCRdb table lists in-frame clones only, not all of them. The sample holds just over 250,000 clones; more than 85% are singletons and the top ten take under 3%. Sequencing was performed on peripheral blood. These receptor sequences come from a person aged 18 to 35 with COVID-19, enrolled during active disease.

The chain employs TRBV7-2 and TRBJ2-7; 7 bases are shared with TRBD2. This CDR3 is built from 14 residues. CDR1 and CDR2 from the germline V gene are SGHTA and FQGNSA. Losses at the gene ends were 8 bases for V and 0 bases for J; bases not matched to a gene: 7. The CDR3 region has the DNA TGTGCCAGCCATCGGGGAGGGAGCTCCTACGAGCAGTACTTC. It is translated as CASHRGGSSYEQYF.

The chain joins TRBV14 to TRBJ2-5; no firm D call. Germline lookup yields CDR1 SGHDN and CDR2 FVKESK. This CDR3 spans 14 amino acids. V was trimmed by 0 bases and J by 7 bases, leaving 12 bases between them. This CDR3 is CASSQENSKRTQYF. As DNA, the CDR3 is TGTGCCAGCAGCCAAGAGAATTCCAAGAGGACCCAGTACTTC.

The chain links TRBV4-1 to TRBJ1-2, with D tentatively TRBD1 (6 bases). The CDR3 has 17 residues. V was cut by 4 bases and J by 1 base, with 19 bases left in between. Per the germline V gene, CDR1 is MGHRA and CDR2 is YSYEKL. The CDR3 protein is CASSPSPPRGRNYGYTF. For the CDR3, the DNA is TGCGCCAGCAGCCCCTCACCACCCAGGGGCCGTAACTATGGCTACACCTTC.

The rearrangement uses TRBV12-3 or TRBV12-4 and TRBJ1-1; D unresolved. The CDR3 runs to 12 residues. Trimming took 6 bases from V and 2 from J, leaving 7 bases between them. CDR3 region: CASRSVNTEAFF. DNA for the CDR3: TGTGCCAGCAGGTCCGTAAACACTGAAGCTTTCTTT.

In DNA, the CDR3 is TGTGCCAGCAGCCAGCAGCGGGCTCCCACCGGGGAGCTGTTTTTT. This gives the protein CASSQQRAPTGELFF. The chain joins TRBV13 to TRBJ2-2; tentative D call: TRBD2 (6 bases). The V gene's germline CDR1 is PRHDT and CDR2 FYEKMQ (reference sequence). The CDR3 is made up of 15 amino acids. V shed 5 bases and J shed 4 bases, with 14 bases lying between them.

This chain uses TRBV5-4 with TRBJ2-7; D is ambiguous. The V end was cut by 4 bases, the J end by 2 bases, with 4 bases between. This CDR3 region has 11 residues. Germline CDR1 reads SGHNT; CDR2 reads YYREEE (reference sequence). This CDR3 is CASSGPYEQYF. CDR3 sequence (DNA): TGTGCCAGCAGCGGGCCCTACGAGCAGTACTTC.

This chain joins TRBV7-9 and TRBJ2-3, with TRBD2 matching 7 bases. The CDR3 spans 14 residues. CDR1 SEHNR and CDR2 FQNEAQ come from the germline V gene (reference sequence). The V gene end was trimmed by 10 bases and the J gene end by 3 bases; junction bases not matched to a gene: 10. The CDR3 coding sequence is TGTGCCACCACCGGGCGCGGGAGTACAGATACGCAGTATTTT. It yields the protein CATTGRGSTDTQYF.

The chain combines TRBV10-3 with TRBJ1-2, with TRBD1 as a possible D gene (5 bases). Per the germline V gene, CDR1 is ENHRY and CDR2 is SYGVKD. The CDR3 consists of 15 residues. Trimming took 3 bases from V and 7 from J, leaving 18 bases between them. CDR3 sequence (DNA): TGTGCCATCAGTGACCCGGGGGGGGGAAAAGTTGGCTACACCTTC. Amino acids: CAISDPGGGKVGYTF.

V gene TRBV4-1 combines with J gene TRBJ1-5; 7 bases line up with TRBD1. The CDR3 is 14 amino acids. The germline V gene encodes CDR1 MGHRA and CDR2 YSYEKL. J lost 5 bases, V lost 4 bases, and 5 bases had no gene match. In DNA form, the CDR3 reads TGCGCCAGCAGCCTAGACAGGGTCCATCAGCCCCAGCATTTT. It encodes CASSLDRVHQPQHF.

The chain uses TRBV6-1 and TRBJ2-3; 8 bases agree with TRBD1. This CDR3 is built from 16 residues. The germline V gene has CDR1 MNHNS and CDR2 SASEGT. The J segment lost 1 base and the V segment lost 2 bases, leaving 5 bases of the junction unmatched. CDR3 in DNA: TGTGCCAGCAGTGAACTTCCGGGACAGGGCACAGATACGCAGTATTTT. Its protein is CASSELPGQGTDTQYF.

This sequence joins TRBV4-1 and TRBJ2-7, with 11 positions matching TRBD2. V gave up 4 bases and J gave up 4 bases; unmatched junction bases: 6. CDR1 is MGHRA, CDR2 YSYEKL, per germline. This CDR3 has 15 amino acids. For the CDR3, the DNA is TGCGCCAGCAGCCGTGGGACTAGCGGACCTTACGAGCAGTACTTC. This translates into CASSRGTSGPYEQYF.

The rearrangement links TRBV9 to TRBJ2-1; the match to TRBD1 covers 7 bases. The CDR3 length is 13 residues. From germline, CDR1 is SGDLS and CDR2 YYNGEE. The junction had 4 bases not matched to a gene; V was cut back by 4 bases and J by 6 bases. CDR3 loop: CASSPRGSNEQFF. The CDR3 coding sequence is TGTGCCAGCAGCCCCAGGGGGTCCAATGAGCAGTTCTTC.

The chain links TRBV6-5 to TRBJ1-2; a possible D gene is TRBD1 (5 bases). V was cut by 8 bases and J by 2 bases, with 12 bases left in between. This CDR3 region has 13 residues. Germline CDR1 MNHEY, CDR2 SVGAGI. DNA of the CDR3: TGTGCCAGCGGGGACGGGGGGAACTATGGCTACACCTTC. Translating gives CASGDGGNYGYTF.

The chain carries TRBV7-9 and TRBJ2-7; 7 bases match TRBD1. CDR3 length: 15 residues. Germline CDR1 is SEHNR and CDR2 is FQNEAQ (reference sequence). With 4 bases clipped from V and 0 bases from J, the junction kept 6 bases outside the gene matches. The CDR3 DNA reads TGTGCCAGCAGCTCCTCGGGACAGCCCTCCTACGAGCAGTACTTC. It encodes CASSSSGQPSYEQYF. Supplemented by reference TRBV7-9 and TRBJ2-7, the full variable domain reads DTGVSQNPRHKITKRGQNVTFRCDPISEHNRLYWYRQTLGQGPEFLTYFQNEAQLEKSRLLSDRFSAERPKGSFSTLEIQRTEQGDSAMYLCASSSSGQPSYEQYFGPGTRLTVT.

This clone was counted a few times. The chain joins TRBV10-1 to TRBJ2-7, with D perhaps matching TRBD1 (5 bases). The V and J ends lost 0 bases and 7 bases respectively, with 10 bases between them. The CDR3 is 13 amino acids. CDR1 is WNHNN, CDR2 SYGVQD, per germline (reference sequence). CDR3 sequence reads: CASSESMAGEQYF. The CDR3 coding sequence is TGCGCCAGCAGTGAGTCGATGGCAGGGGAGCAGTACTTC.

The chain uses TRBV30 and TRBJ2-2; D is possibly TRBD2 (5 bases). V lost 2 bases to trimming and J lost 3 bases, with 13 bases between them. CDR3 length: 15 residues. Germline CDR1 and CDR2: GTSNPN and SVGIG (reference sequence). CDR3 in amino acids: CAWSSRGHHTGELFF. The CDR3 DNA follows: TGTGCCTGGAGTAGTCGGGGTCATCACACCGGGGAGCTGTTTTTT.

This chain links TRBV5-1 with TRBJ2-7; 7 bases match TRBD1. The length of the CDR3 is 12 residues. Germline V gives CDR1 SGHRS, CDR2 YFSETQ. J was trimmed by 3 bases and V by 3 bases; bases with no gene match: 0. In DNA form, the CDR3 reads TGCGCCAGCAGCTCAGGGGGCTACGAGCAGTACTTC. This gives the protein CASSSGGYEQYF.

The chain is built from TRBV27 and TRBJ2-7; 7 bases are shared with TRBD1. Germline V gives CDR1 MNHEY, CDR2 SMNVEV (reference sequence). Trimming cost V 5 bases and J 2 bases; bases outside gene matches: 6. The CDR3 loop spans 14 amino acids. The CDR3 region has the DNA TGTGCCAGCAGTACCTGGACAGGTGCCTACGAGCAGTACTTC. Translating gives CASSTWTGAYEQYF.

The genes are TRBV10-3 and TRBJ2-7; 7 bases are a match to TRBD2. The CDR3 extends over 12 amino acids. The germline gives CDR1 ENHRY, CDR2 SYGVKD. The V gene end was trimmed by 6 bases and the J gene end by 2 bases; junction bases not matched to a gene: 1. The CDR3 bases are TGTGCCATCAGGGGGACTACCTACGAGCAGTACTTC. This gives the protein CAIRGTTYEQYF.

Written as DNA, the CDR3 is TGTGCCAGCAGTGTTGGACAGTCGGGGGAAAAACTGTTTTTT. Encoded protein: CASSVGQSGEKLFF. The V gene is TRBV2, the J gene TRBJ1-4; possible D gene TRBD1, 6 bases. CDR1 SNHLY and CDR2 FYNNEI come from the germline V gene. Trimming shortened V by 4 bases and J by 8 bases, and 14 bases separated the two germline ends. CDR3 length equals 14 residues.

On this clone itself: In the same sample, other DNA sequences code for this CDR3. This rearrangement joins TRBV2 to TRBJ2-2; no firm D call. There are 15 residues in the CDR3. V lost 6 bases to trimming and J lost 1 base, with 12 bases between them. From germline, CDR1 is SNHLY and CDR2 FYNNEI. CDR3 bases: TGTGCCAGCAGCATCCTATCTATGAACACCGGGGAGCTGTTTTTT. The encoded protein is CASSILSMNTGELFF. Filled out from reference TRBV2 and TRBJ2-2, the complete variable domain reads EPEVTQTPSHQVTQMGQEVILRCVPISNHLYFYWYRQILGQKVEFLVSFYNNEISEKSEIFDDQFSVERPDGSNFTLKIRSTKLEDSAMYFCASSILSMNTGELFFGEGSRLTVL.

The CDR3 is CASSQVFLAGYTDTQYF. The CDR3 region has the DNA TGCGCCAGCAGCCAAGTTTTTCTAGCGGGCTACACAGATACGCAGTATTTT. This sequence joins TRBV4-1 and TRBJ2-3, with 8 bases fitting TRBD2. From germline, CDR1 is MGHRA and CDR2 YSYEKL. V was pared by 1 base and J by 2 bases, with 8 bases of the junction left unmatched. CDR3 length equals 17 residues.